This T cell receptor (beta chain) was captured in a study of T cell responses to AZD1222 COVID-19 vaccine. Here immunoSEQ multiplex PCR was the method, and the copy in TCRdb shows in-frame clones only, minus some. The table lists under 130,000 clones, around nine tenths of them singletons. V lost 2 bases, J lost 5 bases, and 15 bases lay in between. This CDR3 comprises 16 residues. Germline V CDR1 and CDR2: LGHDT, YNNKEL (reference sequence). Study-level results: Dominant at 160-218 and 743-854, vaccine-associated CD4 TCRs also spanned spike. It was only a handful of AZD1222 recipients who were seropositive at baseline. After two AZD1222 doses, spike-specific TCR breadth and depth rose versus day 0.

Worth noting for this clone: Its matching antigen is unknown.

The genes are TRBV3-1 (or the pseudogene TRBV3-2) and TRBJ2-2; tentatively, D is TRBD1 (6 bases). The specimen was peripheral blood, collected 28 days after the second AZD1222 dose. This receptor was identified in an adult who received the AZD1222 COVID-19 vaccine. This CDR3 is CASSQWGRTGTGELFF. The DNA of the CDR3 is TGTGCCAGCAGCCAATGGGGGCGGACTGGTACCGGGGAGCTGTTTTTT.